This T cell receptor beta chain appears in the sequencing data of a study of cytomegalovirus exposure and HLA in healthy donors. Study-wide results and caveats: In a later analysis, HLA-associated TCR beta chains were more clonally expanded than equally common others. For cytomegalovirus status, the classifier reportedly gave diagnoses with high specificity and sensitivity. In a later analysis, TCR beta V- and J-gene trimming showed a link to a missense DCLRE1C variant.

The PCR made use of 60 Vbeta and 13 Jbeta primers. Original data processing: A later analysis counted some 87 million unique TCR beta chains, around 10 million shared. Sequencing used immunoSEQ multiplex PCR; TCRdb keeps in-frame clones, though not all of them. V, J and clone size derive from that table, while D and trimming were established from the DNA sequence. This sample has under 200,000 clones; roughly four fifths occur once, and the top ten carry about 10%. A note on this clone: Its antigen is unidentified. At one of its ends the junction is not consistent with the germline gene, which may arise from a read error.

Germline CDR1 and CDR2: SEHNR and FQNEAQ (reference sequence). There are 14 residues in the CDR3. V is TRBV7-9 and J is TRBJ2-1, with 8 bases fitting TRBD1. Sequenced input: PBMCs. This TCR derives from a man aged 50-60 years in good health and CMV-seropositive. The CDR3 sequence is CSSSFGTGQNEQFF. The CDR3 DNA reads as TGTTCCAGCAGCTTCGGGACAGGCCAAAATGAGCAGTTCTTC.